The 25 T cell receptor beta chains reported below all come from one sample, sequenced in a study of CD8+ T cells in alopecia areata. Stated treatment: oral pan-JAK inhibitor, 5-10 mg twice daily. cDNA reverse transcribed from extracted RNA served as the sequencing template. The protocol was immunoSEQ multiplex PCR, while the TCRdb copy is restricted to in-frame clones and leaves out a portion. The sample holds around 300,000 clones, about three fifths seen once. The material sequenced was CD4+ T cells sorted from blood, taken at approximately week 52, from a patient treated with tofacitinib. These receptors came from a human donor with alopecia areata.

In its sample, this clone was seen a few times. CDR3 sequence (DNA): TGTGCCAGCAGCGTGGAACCCCATCGTTCTACGCAGTATTTT. This codes for CASSVEPHRSTQYF. V gene TRBV9 combines with J gene TRBJ2-3; D gene unclear. Germline V lookup: CDR1 SGDLS, CDR2 YYNGEE. Trimming removed 2 bases from V and 8 bases from J, with 15 bases in between. CDR3 length: 14 residues.

The chain employs TRBV29-1 and TRBJ1-1; D is possibly TRBD1 (6 bases). The V end was cut by 6 bases, the J end by 5 bases, with 16 bases between. Germline loops: CDR1 SQVTM, CDR2 ANQGSEA. The CDR3 covers 13 residues. CDR3 in amino acids: CSVVNRDGTEAFF. The DNA of the CDR3 is TGCAGCGTAGTGAACAGGGACGGGACTGAAGCTTTCTTT. Full variable domain (remainder filled in from reference TRBV29-1 and TRBJ1-1): SAVISQKPSRDICQRGTSLTIQCQVDSQVTMMFWYRQQPGQSLTLIATANQGSEATYESGFVIDKFPISRPNLTFSTLTVSNMSPEDSSIYLCSVVNRDGTEAFFGQGTRLTVV.

The CDR3 coding sequence is TGTGCCAGCAGTGAATATAAAGGGTCCTCACCAACTGGCGGCTACACCTTC. Protein sequence: CASSEYKGSSPTGGYTF. V and J are TRBV25-1 and TRBJ1-2; D is undetermined. The CDR3 spans 17 residues. CDR1 is MGHDK and CDR2 is SYGVNS in the germline V gene. V gave up 0 bases and J gave up 8 bases, with 22 bases separating them.

This chain links TRBV29-1 with TRBJ1-5; D is unclear. Trimming took 4 bases from V and 5 from J, leaving 21 bases between them. The CDR3 extends over 16 amino acids. Germline values: CDR1 SQVTM, CDR2 ANQGSEA. CDR3 DNA sequence: TGCAGCGTTGCGAGAAGGGCGAAATCCTTCTATCAGCCCCAGCATTTT. Translated, it gives CSVARRAKSFYQPQHF.

This chain joins TRBV6-5 and TRBJ2-2; D might be TRBD1 (6 bases). The CDR3 length is 13 residues. The germline V and J ends were trimmed by 5 bases and 4 bases, with 8 bases remaining between them. CDR1 is MNHEY and CDR2 is SVGAGI in the germline V gene. Here the CDR3 DNA reads TGTGCCAGCAGTACAGGGTCCACCGGGGAGCTGTTTTTT. This gives the protein CASSTGSTGELFF.

This clone was recorded a few times. The CDR3 protein is CASSLDPSVGSGTDTQYF. DNA of the CDR3: TGCGCCAGCAGCTTGGACCCCAGTGTTGGGAGTGGCACAGATACGCAGTATTTT. V is TRBV5-1 and J is TRBJ2-3; a weak D match, TRBD2 (5 bases). Germline V gene lookup returns CDR1 SGHRS and CDR2 YFSETQ. Deletions cut 0 bases from V and 1 base from J, with 18 bases between. This CDR3 spans 18 amino acids.

This clone was picked up a small number of times. The chain uses TRBV5-1 and TRBJ2-3, with D perhaps assigned TRBD1 or TRBD2 (5 bases each). Trimming took off 0 bases at V and 1 base at J, with 15 bases between the two ends. This CDR3 region has 17 residues. Germline CDR1 SGHRS, CDR2 YFSETQ. The CDR3 sequence: CASSLAHPGLGTDTQYF. As DNA, the CDR3 is TGCGCCAGCAGCTTGGCTCATCCGGGGCTAGGCACAGATACGCAGTATTTT. Filled out from reference TRBV5-1 and TRBJ2-3, the complete variable domain reads KAGVTQTPRYLIKTRGQQVTLSCSPISGHRSVSWYQQTPGQGLQFLFEYFSETQRNKGNFPGRFSGRQFSNSRSEMNVSTLELGDSALYLCASSLAHPGLGTDTQYFGPGTRLTVL.

The V and J genes are TRBV6-6 and TRBJ2-7; weak D call: TRBD2 (7 bases). Trimming pared 8 bases from V and 0 bases from J, leaving 14 bases between. The CDR3 runs to 14 residues. CDR1 and CDR2 from the germline V gene are MNHNY and SVGAGI (reference sequence). CDR3 amino acids: CASGGAPLSYEQYF. CDR3 bases: TGTGCCAGCGGGGGGGCTCCTCTCTCCTACGAGCAGTACTTC.

The chain has TRBV6-1 and TRBJ2-2, with D unresolved. V lost 4 bases to trimming and J lost 1 base, with 1 base between them. Germline-derived CDR1 and CDR2 are MNHNS and SASEGT. The CDR3 contains 12 residues. The CDR3 loop reads CASSGNTGELFF. CDR3 bases: TGTGCCAGCAGTGGGAACACCGGGGAGCTGTTTTTT.

The CDR3 protein is CASSQAQYYGYTF. CDR3 DNA sequence: TGCGCCAGCAGCCAAGCACAGTACTATGGCTACACCTTC. V and J are TRBV4-1 and TRBJ1-2, with unresolved D. V was clipped by 1 base and J by 3 bases, with 6 bases between them. Germline V gives CDR1 MGHRA, CDR2 YSYEKL. The CDR3 has 13 amino acids.

This clone was observed a handful of times. The chain uses TRBV7-2 and TRBJ1-2; D is possibly TRBD1 (6 bases). The germline V and J ends were trimmed by 2 bases and 3 bases, with 7 bases remaining between them. The length of the CDR3 is 13 residues. Germline V CDR1 and CDR2: SGHTA, FQGNSA. The CDR3 sequence: CASSLRGDYGYTF. The CDR3 DNA reads as TGTGCCAGCAGCTTAAGGGGGGACTATGGCTACACCTTC.

This clone occurred a few times. The rearrangement uses TRBV29-1 and TRBJ2-1; D unresolved. The CDR3 consists of 12 residues. CDR1 and CDR2 from the germline V gene are SQVTM and ANQGSEA. Trimming cost V 8 bases and J 7 bases, with 15 bases left between them. CDR3 bases: TGCAGCTTATTAGACGGTGCGAATGAGCAGTTCTTC. Amino acids: CSLLDGANEQFF.

Comments on this clone: One junction end does not reproduce the germline sequence, and a read error may be involved. The CDR3 protein is CTSSYSGPPSTDTQYF. In DNA form, the CDR3 reads TGTACCAGCAGTTATTCTGGGCCGCCCTCCACAGATACGCAATATTTT. This rearrangement joins TRBV6-5 to TRBJ2-3, with D uncertain. CDR1 and CDR2 (germline): MNHEY, SVGAGI. This CDR3 is built from 16 residues.

V usage is TRBV9 and J usage is TRBJ1-1; TRBD1 might be the D (5 bases). V dropped 0 bases and J dropped 1 base, with 10 bases sitting between them. The CDR3 covers 15 residues. Germline CDR1 reads SGDLS; CDR2 reads YYNGEE. As DNA, the CDR3 is TGTGCCAGCAGCGTAGGTCCGGGGGGGAACACTGAAGCTTTCTTT. Translating it yields CASSVGPGGNTEAFF.

The chain uses TRBV2 and TRBJ2-1; maybe TRBD2 (6 bases). V was cut by 8 bases and J by 5 bases, with 13 bases left in between. Germline V gene lookup returns CDR1 SNHLY and CDR2 FYNNEI. The CDR3 loop spans 13 amino acids. The CDR3 DNA is TGTGCCAGCGGCCTAGGAGGGAACAATGAGCAGTTCTTC. It is translated as CASGLGGNNEQFF. The full variable domain, in which reference TRBV2 and TRBJ2-1 provide the parts outside the CDR3, is EPEVTQTPSHQVTQMGQEVILRCVPISNHLYFYWYRQILGQKVEFLVSFYNNEISEKSEIFDDQFSVERPDGSNFTLKIRSTKLEDSAMYFCASGLGGNNEQFFGPGTRLTVL.

The chain has TRBV30 and TRBJ2-5; 8 bases line up with TRBD2. With 6 bases clipped from V and 6 bases from J, the junction kept 3 bases outside the gene matches. Germline V gene lookup returns CDR1 GTSNPN and CDR2 SVGIG (reference sequence). This CDR3 spans 11 amino acids. CDR3 coding DNA: TGTGCCTGCGGGGGGGAGAAGACCCAGTACTTC. Its protein product is CACGGEKTQYF.

This clone was seen only a few times. The chain employs TRBV29-1 and TRBJ2-7, with D unresolved. V was cut by 4 bases and J by 3 bases, with 13 bases left in between. The germline gives CDR1 SQVTM, CDR2 ANQGSEA. The CDR3 runs to 13 residues. In DNA, the CDR3 is TGCAGCGTTGTCGGCAGACTCAACTACGAGCAGTACTTC. This sequence encodes CSVVGRLNYEQYF.

This clone was picked up a small number of times. The chain employs TRBV18 and TRBJ1-5; 7 bases fit TRBD1. The length of the CDR3 is 15 residues. From germline, CDR1 is KGHSH and CDR2 LQKENI. J gave up 4 bases and V 5 bases, and 8 bases lay outside the gene matches. The CDR3 region has the DNA TGTGCCAGCTCAAGGGCGGCGACAGGGAATCAGCCCCAGCATTTT. Translated: CASSRAATGNQPQHF. Together with reference TRBV18 and TRBJ1-5, the CDR3 gives the full variable domain: NAGVMQNPRHLVRRRGQEARLRCSPMKGHSHVYWYRQLPEEGLKFMVYLQKENIIDESGMPKERFSAEFPKEGPSILRIQQVVRGDSAAYFCASSRAATGNQPQHFGDGTRLSIL.

Only one count was recorded for this clone. The V gene is TRBV7-2, the J gene TRBJ2-1; unclear D gene. V was pared by 3 bases and J by 6 bases, with 12 bases between. The CDR3 consists of 14 residues. Germline-derived CDR1 and CDR2 are SGHTA and FQGNSA. CDR3 coding DNA: TGTGCCAGCAGCTTCACTCCGACACTCAATGAGCAGTTCTTC. Its protein is CASSFTPTLNEQFF.

This sequence joins TRBV6-6 and TRBJ1-5, with no clear D. There are 15 residues in the CDR3. The V gene lost 6 bases and the J gene lost 0 bases, with 12 bases spanning the gap. The germline CDR1 and CDR2 sequences are MNHNY and SVGAGI (reference sequence). The chain's CDR3 is CASSPSQHSNQPQHF. As DNA, the CDR3 is TGTGCCAGCAGCCCGTCCCAGCATAGCAATCAGCCCCAGCATTTT.

This sequence joins TRBV30 and TRBJ2-5; 13 bases match TRBD2. Germline V CDR1 and CDR2: GTSNPN, SVGIG (reference sequence). This CDR3 has 14 amino acids. V shed 3 bases and J 4 bases; nucleotides not matched to a gene: 2. This chain's CDR3 is CAWRGLAGPETQYF. The CDR3 bases are TGTGCCTGGAGGGGACTAGCGGGGCCAGAGACCCAGTACTTC.

The chain couples TRBV7-6 to TRBJ2-3; D is undetermined. The V gene's germline CDR1 is SGHVS and CDR2 FNYEAQ. V was clipped by 0 bases and J by 2 bases, with 6 bases between them. CDR3 size: 14 residues. The CDR3 sequence is CASSLALYTDTQYF. In DNA form, the CDR3 reads TGTGCCAGCAGCTTAGCCCTATACACAGATACGCAGTATTTT.

V gene TRBV7-2 combines with J gene TRBJ2-3; D gene unclear. CDR3 size: 14 residues. The germline V and J ends were trimmed by 2 bases and 3 bases, with 9 bases remaining between them. Germline V gives CDR1 SGHTA, CDR2 FQGNSA. The DNA for the CDR3 is TGTGCCAGCAGCTTATCGGACGGTACAGATACGCAGTATTTT. Residues: CASSLSDGTDTQYF.

The gene calls are TRBV2 and TRBJ2-1; D possibly matches TRBD1 or TRBD2 (5 bases each). V lost 2 bases and J 5 bases, leaving 13 bases between the germline ends. This CDR3 is 15 amino acids long. CDR1 SNHLY and CDR2 FYNNEI come from the germline V gene. CDR3 bases: TGTGCCAGCAGTGAATATGGGACGGCCAACAATGAGCAGTTCTTC. This encodes CASSEYGTANNEQFF.

This clone has just a few counts. This sequence joins TRBV30 and TRBJ2-7; no clear D gene. The CDR3 contains 11 residues. Looked up from germline, CDR1 is GTSNPN and CDR2 is SVGIG (reference sequence). The V gene lost 1 base and the J gene lost 3 bases, with 4 bases spanning the gap. For the CDR3, the DNA is TGTGCCTGGAGTGCCCTCTACGAGCAGTACTTC. It specifies CAWSALYEQYF.